Shown below are 21 T cell receptor beta chains from a single sample sequenced in a study of T cells in localized non-small cell lung cancer. Profiling relied on immunoSEQ multiplex PCR, and the TCRdb table lists in-frame clones only, not all of them. The table records about 40,000 clones, roughly 79% of them present only once. The sequenced sample was peripheral blood mononuclear cells, obtained before any cancer treatment. Receptors were obtained from an older male donor with stage II lung adenocarcinoma.

This clone was counted once. The genes are TRBV5-1 and TRBJ2-3, with TRBD2 identical over 12 bases. This CDR3 spans 20 amino acids. From germline, CDR1 is SGHRS and CDR2 YFSETQ. The ends lost 2 bases at V and 0 bases at J; junction bases unmatched: 13. The CDR3 sequence: CASSFLGQRTSGTSTDTQYF. The CDR3 nucleotides read TGCGCCAGCAGCTTCCTTGGACAGAGGACTAGCGGGACGAGCACAGATACGCAGTATTTT.

In DNA, the CDR3 is TGTGCCAGTAGTTTTGGGGGGAGCTCCTACAATGAGCAGTTCTTC. Translated: CASSFGGSSYNEQFF. The chain uses TRBV19 and TRBJ2-1; possible D gene TRBD2, 6 bases. V was shortened by 5 bases and J by 0 bases, with 11 bases between the two germline ends. Germline CDR1 and CDR2: LNHDA and SQIVND (reference sequence). The CDR3 is 15 amino acids.

V usage is TRBV7-2 and J usage is TRBJ2-1; D gene ambiguous. V lost 0 bases, J lost 3 bases, and 3 bases lay in between. CDR3 length: 13 amino acids. From germline, CDR1 is SGHTA and CDR2 FQGNSA. Here the CDR3 reads CASSLARYNEQFF. The DNA for the CDR3 is TGTGCCAGCAGCTTAGCCCGCTACAATGAGCAGTTCTTC.

The CDR3 region has the DNA TGTGCCAGCTCACGACAGGGGACCGCCTACGAGCAGTACTTC. This sequence encodes CASSRQGTAYEQYF. The chain recombines TRBV18 with TRBJ2-7, with 8 positions matching TRBD1. The CDR3 totals 14 residues. CDR1 and CDR2 (germline): KGHSH, LQKENI. J was trimmed by 2 bases and V by 4 bases; bases with no gene match: 4.

This sequence joins TRBV20-1 and TRBJ2-1; 8 bases agree with TRBD1. The V gene's germline CDR1 is DFQATT and CDR2 SNEGSKA (reference sequence). The CDR3 is 11 amino acids. J was trimmed by 10 bases and V by 6 bases; bases with no gene match: 5. The CDR3: CSAYRGWEQFF. CDR3 bases: TGCAGTGCGTACAGGGGGTGGGAGCAGTTCTTC.

The genes are TRBV27 and TRBJ2-1, with 9 bases that match TRBD2. This CDR3 comprises 15 residues. Losses at the gene ends were 5 bases for V and 9 bases for J; bases not matched to a gene: 11. Germline CDR1 MNHEY, CDR2 SMNVEV (reference sequence). The CDR3 loop is CASSSSGRGNGEQFF. CDR3 nucleotide sequence: TGTGCCAGCAGTAGTAGCGGGAGAGGAAACGGTGAGCAGTTCTTC.

This clone appeared a few times. The chain carries TRBV27 and TRBJ2-7; D remains unclear. CDR1 and CDR2 (germline): MNHEY, SMNVEV (reference sequence). The CDR3 extends over 15 amino acids. V lost 4 bases to trimming and J lost 2 bases, with 15 bases between them. The CDR3 spells CASSSLDVGAYEQYF. Written as DNA, the CDR3 is TGTGCCAGCAGTTCCCTGGATGTTGGGGCCTACGAGCAGTACTTC.

V is TRBV7-2 and J is TRBJ2-5; D ambiguous. CDR1 is SGHTA and CDR2 is FQGNSA in the germline V gene. The V end was cut by 5 bases, the J end by 0 bases, with 16 bases between. This CDR3 has 16 residues. This CDR3 reads CASSPGRSRYQETQYF. In DNA, the CDR3 is TGTGCCAGCAGCCCAGGACGGTCCCGGTACCAAGAGACCCAGTACTTC.

The rearrangement uses TRBV7-9 and TRBJ1-5, with TRBD1 as a possible D gene (5 bases). This CDR3 spans 14 amino acids. V was trimmed by 3 bases and J by 4 bases, leaving 10 bases between them. Germline assignment: CDR1 SEHNR and CDR2 FQNEAQ (reference sequence). The CDR3 sequence is CASSFLGENQPQHF. CDR3 DNA: TGTGCCAGCAGCTTCTTGGGGGAAAATCAGCCCCAGCATTTT.

The V call is TRBV5-6, the J call TRBJ2-7, with D tentatively TRBD1 (6 bases). V was cut by 2 bases and J by 3 bases, with 15 bases left in between. The CDR3 is 15 residues long. CDR1 and CDR2 (germline): SGHDT, YYEEEE. The CDR3 spells CASSLGPQGIYEQYF. The CDR3 DNA reads as TGTGCCAGCAGCTTAGGTCCGCAGGGGATCTACGAGCAGTACTTC.

The V and J genes are TRBV6-6 and TRBJ2-7; 8 bases agree with TRBD1. The CDR3 runs to 15 residues. With 5 bases clipped from V and 4 bases from J, the junction kept 10 bases outside the gene matches. Germline loops: CDR1 MNHNY, CDR2 SVGAGI (reference sequence). The CDR3 here is CASSLGGQGSYEQYF. The CDR3, as DNA: TGTGCCAGCAGTCTTGGTGGACAGGGATCATACGAGCAGTACTTC.

The chain employs TRBV5-5 and TRBJ1-2; TRBD1 agrees at 12 bases. V shed 0 bases, J shed 8 bases, and the junction held 5 bases outside the gene matches. This CDR3 region has 15 residues. Germline CDR1 and CDR2: SGHKS and YYEKEE (reference sequence). This chain's CDR3 is CASSLASGTGGGYTF. The CDR3 nucleotides are TGTGCCAGCAGCTTGGCCAGCGGGACAGGGGGCGGCTACACCTTC.

This clone appeared a single time. The J gene is TRBJ1-2, the V gene TRBV18; unclear D gene. The V end was cut by 2 bases, the J end by 2 bases, with 6 bases between. Germline V gives CDR1 KGHSH, CDR2 LQKENI. The CDR3 covers 13 residues. CDR3 region: CASSPKANYGYTF. Here the CDR3 DNA reads TGTGCCAGCTCACCAAAGGCAAACTATGGCTACACCTTC.

This chain connects TRBV7-9 to TRBJ2-7; D unresolved. Germline V gives CDR1 SEHNR, CDR2 FQNEAQ (reference sequence). V shed 2 bases and J shed 5 bases, with 13 bases lying between them. The CDR3 loop spans 14 amino acids. CDR3 DNA sequence: TGTGCCAGCAGCTTAATGGCAGGCCCCCACGAGCAGTACTTC. It translates to CASSLMAGPHEQYF.

CDR3 loop: CASSSGTEGYTF. The CDR3 nucleotides are TGTGCCAGCAGCTCCGGGACGGAGGGCTACACCTTC. The gene calls are TRBV5-6 and TRBJ1-2; perhaps TRBD1 as D (5 bases). Trimming pared 3 bases from V and 8 bases from J, leaving 11 bases between. CDR1 and CDR2 (germline): SGHDT, YYEEEE. CDR3 length: 12 amino acids.

The rearrangement joins TRBV27 to TRBJ2-2; D is unclear. Germline CDR1 and CDR2: MNHEY and SMNVEV (reference sequence). The CDR3 spans 14 residues. Trimming cost V 3 bases and J 4 bases, with 9 bases left between them. The CDR3 DNA reads as TGTGCCAGCAGTTTTGGGCAGGTCACCGGGGAGCTGTTTTTT. Translating it yields CASSFGQVTGELFF.

The count of this clone is one. DNA of the CDR3: TGTGCCAGCAGTACCCGGACAGGGGGCGAAGAGACCCAGTACTTC. It encodes CASSTRTGGEETQYF. The rearrangement uses TRBV28 and TRBJ2-5, with 11 nucleotides matching TRBD1. Trimming took 5 bases from V and 3 from J; bases not matched to a gene: 5. Germline CDR1 reads MDHEN; CDR2 reads SYDVKM. There are 15 residues in the CDR3.

V gene TRBV4-2 combines with J gene TRBJ2-7, with D tentatively TRBD1 (7 bases). Germline V gene data show CDR1 as LGHNA and CDR2 as YNFKEQ. The CDR3 sequence is 15 residues long. Trimming left V 4 bases short and J 2 bases short, with 15 bases between. CDR3 region: CASSLRDSGTYEQYF. In DNA form, the CDR3 reads TGTGCCAGCAGCCTGCGGGACAGTGGAACCTACGAGCAGTACTTC.

The chain recombines TRBV7-2 with TRBJ2-2; no firm D call. Germline V gene lookup returns CDR1 SGHTA and CDR2 FQGNSA. V lost 5 bases, J lost 3 bases, and 16 bases lay in between. CDR3 length: 16 residues. The CDR3 coding sequence is TGTGCCAGCAGCCGCGATGGGGTCTGGGACACCGGGGAGCTGTTTTTT. Protein sequence: CASSRDGVWDTGELFF.

The chain is built from TRBV9 and TRBJ1-2; 8 bases map to TRBD1. Germline CDR1 is SGDLS and CDR2 is YYNGEE. V dropped 1 base and J dropped 5; count of bases not matched to a gene: 1. The CDR3 sequence is 13 residues long. CDR3 nucleotide sequence: TGTGCCAGCAGCGTACAGGGGGCATATGGCTACACCTTC. It yields the protein CASSVQGAYGYTF.

J is TRBJ1-6 and V is TRBV6-6; the D is unclear. V was cut by 3 bases and J by 14 bases, with 11 bases left in between. This CDR3 region has 12 residues. CDR1 MNHNY and CDR2 SVGAGI come from the germline V gene (reference sequence). In nucleotides, the CDR3 is TGTGCCAGCAGTTATGGCGTCGGAACCCTCCACTTT. Translated: CASSYGVGTLHF.